This passage covers 26 T cell receptor beta chains from one sample sequenced in a study of CD8 T cells in Susac syndrome. Reverse transcription of roughly 0.5 to 1 ug RNA used random hexamers. Each CDR3 protein is one row after TCRdb ran MiXCR on the immunoSEQ multiplex PCR reads. The sample has roughly 120,000 distinct CDR3 sequences; approximately 93% are singletons. Sequencing was done on a sample of CD8+ T cells from PBMCs. The receptors originated from a human donor with multiple sclerosis.

The genes are TRBV27 and TRBJ2-7; 8 nucleotides align to TRBD1. Germline V gene lookup returns CDR1 MNHEY and CDR2 SMNVEV (reference sequence). Germline trimming cut 6 bases from V and 5 bases from J; bases unmatched to any gene: 3. The CDR3 consists of 12 residues. The DNA for the CDR3 is TGTGCCAGCAGGACAGGGGCAAACGAGCAGTACTTC. This codes for CASRTGANEQYF.

Concerning this clonotype: Its ends do not fully match the called genes, so a read error is possible. The genes are TRBV7-8 and TRBJ2-7; 9 bases are a match to TRBD1. Germline V gives CDR1 SGHVS, CDR2 FQNEAQ. CDR3 length: 14 residues. The CDR3: CASSFPGQGWERYF. The DNA of the CDR3 is TGTGCCAGCAGCTTCCCGGGACAGGGATGGGAGCGGTACTTC.

With regard to this clonotype: This CDR3 fails to terminate in the conserved phenylalanine or tryptophan, so it likely reflects a read error. It is unclear where the CDR3 begins or ends on the DNA, so no DNA is shown, and the CDR3 is as TCRdb lists it. This sequence joins TRBV5-1 and TRBJ1-2; TRBD1, the table's D call, was not compared with the DNA. The germline gives CDR1 SGHRS, CDR2 YFSETQ. Counting both end residues, the CDR3 totals 13 amino acids. The chain's CDR3 is CASSPLGGDRLSI.

The chain carries TRBV12-5 and TRBJ2-2, with 10 positions matching TRBD2. Germline CDR1 and CDR2: LGHNT and FRNRAP. Germline trimming cut 0 bases from V and 6 bases from J; bases unmatched to any gene: 4. This CDR3 has 16 residues. CDR3 bases: TGTGCTAGTGGTTTGGTACAGACTAGCGGGTCCGGGGAGCTGTTTTTT. This encodes CASGLVQTSGSGELFF.

DNA of the CDR3: TGTGCCAGCAGTGCCCCCGACAGGCCCCCGGGGACCCAGTACTTC. This codes for CASSAPDRPPGTQYF. The V and J genes are TRBV2 and TRBJ2-5, with D tentatively TRBD1 (6 bases). Germline V lookup: CDR1 SNHLY, CDR2 FYNNEI. Trimming removed 4 bases at V and 7 bases at J, with 19 bases between. The CDR3 consists of 15 residues. The variable domain in full, with the rest retrieved from reference TRBV2 and TRBJ2-5, is EPEVTQTPSHQVTQMGQEVILRCVPISNHLYFYWYRQILGQKVEFLVSFYNNEISEKSEIFDDQFSVERPDGSNFTLKIRSTKLEDSAMYFCASSAPDRPPGTQYFGPGTRLLVL.

This chain joins TRBV21-1 and TRBJ2-6. TRBV21-1 is a known pseudogene. This CDR3 region has 14 residues. The CDR3 coding sequence is TGTGCCAGCAGCAACGGCCCTGGGGCCAACGTCCTGACTTTC. It yields the protein CASSNGPGANVLTF.

The chain joins TRBV14 to TRBJ2-7; 7 bases match TRBD1. J was trimmed by 4 bases and V by 1 base; bases with no gene match: 10. There are 16 residues in the CDR3. Germline V CDR1 and CDR2: SGHDN, FVKESK. CDR3 region: CASSQGQGRRLYEQYF. CDR3 DNA sequence: TGTGCCAGCAGCCAAGGACAGGGCCGAAGATTATACGAGCAGTACTTC.

The CDR3 bases are TGTGCCAGCAGCACAGGGGGGCGGGTTTCTGAAGCTTTCTTT. Protein product: CASSTGGRVSEAFF. This rearrangement joins TRBV7-9 to TRBJ1-1, with TRBD1 matching 8 bases. The J segment lost 6 bases and the V segment lost 5 bases, leaving 8 bases of the junction unmatched. Germline CDR1 is SEHNR and CDR2 is FQNEAQ (reference sequence). The CDR3 is made up of 14 amino acids.

In regard to this clonotype: Germline and junction disagree at one end, which may indicate a read error. This chain joins TRBV10-3 and TRBJ1-2; 7 bases fit TRBD1. Germline loops: CDR1 ENHRY, CDR2 SYGVKD. The CDR3 contains 13 residues. CDR3 sequence reads: CAISDRVDYGYTF. The CDR3 DNA reads TGTGCTATCAGCGACAGGGTAGACTATGGCTACACCTTC.

V gene TRBV24-1 combines with J gene TRBJ2-2, with D perhaps matching TRBD1 or TRBD2 (5 bases each). This CDR3 contains 13 residues. V gave up 4 bases and J gave up 6 bases, with 8 bases separating them. Per germline, CDR1 KGHDR and CDR2 SFDVKD. As DNA, the CDR3 is TGTGCCACCAGTGACCGAGGGGCCGGGGAGCTGTTTTTT. Its translation is CATSDRGAGELFF.

This clonotype was counted only a few times. This chain connects TRBV6-6 to TRBJ2-7; no clear D gene. Trimming took 2 bases from V and 7 from J, leaving 6 bases between them. Germline V CDR1 and CDR2: MNHNY, SVGAGI (reference sequence). The CDR3 is 11 amino acids. The CDR3: CASSYGEEQYV. CDR3 sequence (DNA): TGTGCCAGCAGTTACGGAGAAGAGCAGTACGTC.

V is TRBV9 and J is TRBJ2-2; D not certain. Trimming cost V 2 bases and J 0 bases, with 8 bases left between them. This CDR3 contains 15 residues. The germline gives CDR1 SGDLS, CDR2 YYNGEE. Here the CDR3 DNA reads TGTGCCAGCAGCGTTGGCTACGCGAACACCGGGGAGCTGTTTTTT. This encodes CASSVGYANTGELFF.

The genes are TRBV12-3 or TRBV12-4 and TRBJ1-5, with D hard to call. The CDR3 consists of 12 residues. V lost 6 bases to trimming and J lost 2 bases, with 5 bases between them. The CDR3 bases are TGTGCCAGCAGCCGGCGCAATCAGCCCCAGCATTTT. Encoded protein: CASSRRNQPQHF.

The chain has TRBV12-3 or TRBV12-4 and TRBJ2-5; D is perhaps TRBD2 (5 bases). The CDR3 covers 15 residues. The germline V and J ends were trimmed by 3 bases and 1 base, with 12 bases remaining between them. For the CDR3, the DNA is TGTGCCAGCAGTTTCTCTACGGGAACCCAAGAGACCCAGTACTTC. It specifies CASSFSTGTQETQYF.

The sample holds one count of this clonotype. The chain links TRBV9 to TRBJ2-2; D is ambiguous. The CDR3 runs to 12 residues. From germline, CDR1 is SGDLS and CDR2 YYNGEE. Trimming pared 5 bases from V and 6 bases from J, leaving 8 bases between. CDR3 bases: TGTGCCAGCAGTAATCGGTCCGGGGAGCTGTTTTTT. The encoded protein is CASSNRSGELFF.

This clonotype was counted a single time. The chain employs TRBV3-1 and TRBJ2-1, with TRBD2 matching 10 bases. Germline V gene lookup returns CDR1 LGHDT and CDR2 YNNKEL (reference sequence). V lost 2 bases to trimming and J lost 4 bases; unmatched junction nucleotides: 5. This CDR3 comprises 16 residues. CDR3 coding DNA: TGTGCCAGCAGCCAACCTAGCGGGAGTATGTACAATGAGCAGTTCTTC. Translated, it gives CASSQPSGSMYNEQFF.

V is TRBV28 and J is TRBJ2-7; possibly TRBD2 for D (7 bases). The V and J ends lost 9 bases and 2 bases respectively, with 17 bases between them. The CDR3 consists of 14 residues. Germline assignment: CDR1 MDHEN and CDR2 SYDVKM. As DNA, the CDR3 is TGTGCCAGTCGTCGGAGGGGGGGGACCTACGAGCAGTACTTC. This sequence encodes CASRRRGGTYEQYF.

The rearrangement joins TRBV15 to TRBJ2-7, with D perhaps TRBD1 (6 bases). The ends were cut back, 4 bases at V and 0 bases at J, with 16 bases in the middle. This CDR3 spans 16 amino acids. CDR1 LNHNV and CDR2 YYDKDF come from the germline V gene (reference sequence). The CDR3 reads CATSIFPGDNSYEQYF. The CDR3 DNA is TGTGCCACCAGCATCTTCCCCGGGGACAACTCCTACGAGCAGTACTTC. Full variable domain (remainder filled in from reference TRBV15 and TRBJ2-7): DAMVIQNPRYQVTQFGKPVTLSCSQTLNHNVMYWYQQKSSQAPKLLFHYYDKDFNNEADTPDNFQSRRPNTSFCFLDIRSPGLGDTAMYLCATSIFPGDNSYEQYFGPGTRLTVT.

The sample holds one count of this clonotype. The rearrangement links TRBV5-1 to TRBJ2-7, with 8 bases that match TRBD2. Germline trimming cut 1 base from V and 4 bases from J; bases unmatched to any gene: 7. CDR1 and CDR2 (germline): SGHRS, YFSETQ. The CDR3 is made up of 15 amino acids. CDR3 in amino acids: CASSLYGGGPYEQYF. CDR3 DNA sequence: TGCGCCAGCAGCTTGTATGGCGGGGGGCCTTACGAGCAGTACTTC.

The chain carries TRBV11-2 and TRBJ2-2; 7 nucleotides align to TRBD1. The CDR3 is 14 amino acids. Germline V gives CDR1 SGHAT, CDR2 FQNNGV. With V trimmed by 7 bases and J by 1 base, 3 bases remained unmatched. The chain's CDR3 is CASIRGKNTGELFF. CDR3 DNA: TGTGCCAGCATCAGGGGGAAGAACACCGGGGAGCTGTTTTTT.

The chain's CDR3 is CASSTHEGIAGGYTF. Here the CDR3 DNA reads TGTGCCAGTAGTACGCATGAAGGGATTGCAGGGGGCTACACCTTC. This chain links TRBV19 with TRBJ1-2; D possibly corresponds to TRBD1 (5 bases). Germline loops: CDR1 LNHDA, CDR2 SQIVND (reference sequence). The V end was cut by 4 bases, the J end by 8 bases, with 20 bases between. This CDR3 has 15 amino acids. Variable domain in full (rest from reference TRBV19 and TRBJ1-2): DGGITQSPKYLFRKEGQNVTLSCEQNLNHDAMYWYRQDPGQGLRLIYYSQIVNDFQKGDIAEGYSVSREKKESFPLTVTSAQKNPTAFYLCASSTHEGIAGGYTFGSGTRLTVV.

The chain has TRBV3-1 and TRBJ2-5; 10 bases are shared with TRBD2. V gave up 2 bases and J gave up 4 bases; unmatched junction bases: 10. CDR1 is LGHDT, CDR2 YNNKEL, per germline (reference sequence). CDR3 length equals 17 residues. The chain's CDR3 is CASSQLLSGGAGETQYF. The CDR3 nucleotides read TGTGCCAGCAGCCAACTCCTCAGCGGGGGGGCCGGAGAGACCCAGTACTTC.

The chain has TRBV10-3 and TRBJ2-3; 7 bases are a match to TRBD1. Germline trimming cut 10 bases from V and 0 bases from J; bases unmatched to any gene: 4. This CDR3 is built from 13 residues. Germline-derived CDR1 and CDR2 are ENHRY and SYGVKD. The CDR3 is CATFRGSTDTQYF. In DNA form, the CDR3 reads TGTGCCACGTTCAGGGGGAGCACAGATACGCAGTATTTT.

The chain couples TRBV19 to TRBJ2-2; no definite D call. Germline-derived CDR1 and CDR2 are LNHDA and SQIVND (reference sequence). This CDR3 spans 15 amino acids. V shed 4 bases and J shed 9 bases, with 18 bases lying between them. For the CDR3, the DNA is TGTGCCAGTAGTAACCTGCAGGACGCTTTTTGGGAGCTGTTTTTT. It encodes CASSNLQDAFWELFF.

This clonotype has a single count. The chain couples TRBV27 to TRBJ2-6; 8 positions match TRBD1. The CDR3 length is 13 residues. The V segment lost 5 bases and the J segment 18 bases; nucleotides outside the gene matches: 12. Germline values: CDR1 MNHEY, CDR2 SMNVEV (reference sequence). CDR3 DNA: TGTGCCAGCAGTCCGGGACAGGCATTCTATTGGACTTTC. Translation gives CASSPGQAFYWTF.

The gene calls are TRBV5-1 and TRBJ1-1; 7 nucleotides match TRBD1. The CDR3 totals 13 residues. V was clipped by 10 bases and J by 3 bases; unmatched bases: 9. Germline CDR1 and CDR2: SGHRS and YFSETQ. The CDR3 DNA sequence: TGCGCCTGGGTTTTAGGGGGCCACACTGAAGCTTTCTTT. Translated, it gives CAWVLGGHTEAFF.